This TCR beta chain emerged from a study of T cell changes during pregnancy in multiple sclerosis. The V segment lost 7 bases and the J segment 0 bases; nucleotides outside the gene matches: 9. CDR1 and CDR2 (germline): SGHNT, YYREEE (reference sequence). The CDR3 is 15 amino acids. Assay: immunoSEQ multiplex PCR; the TCRdb copy retains only in-frame clones and omits some. The table includes about 70,000 clones, nearly 95% detected once. The chain uses TRBV5-4 and TRBJ1-1; 7 nucleotides align to TRBD1. Sequenced here: CD4+ T cells from peripheral blood mononuclear cells, sampled after pregnancy. The clonotype originates from a female donor with multiple sclerosis, enrolled in a pregnancy study. As DNA, the CDR3 is TGTGCCAGCTGGAAGGGTGGGACAGTGAACACTGAAGCTTTCTTT. It translates to CASWKGGTVNTEAFF.